The T cell receptor beta chain under discussion was sequenced for a study of regulatory T cells in long-lasting Graves disease. Notes on the study in general: Only peripheral blood was studied, not thyroid tissue. Persistent disease was associated with favored TRBV28 usage and with favored use of TRBJ1-2 and TRBJ2-5.

Time point specified: newly diagnosed GD, antithyroid drugs for less than 3 months. PBMC-derived RNA was used for the TCR library. Tubes containing EDTA received about 10 milliliters of drawn peripheral blood. Ten or more counts support this clonotype. Its specificity is not known. According to the study, TCR beta libraries were built with iRepertoire HTBI primers and CDR3-region Arm-PCR. TCRdb reprocessed the multiplex PCR reads with MiXCR, giving one entry per CDR3 protein. Here the sample spans 540,000 or so distinct CDR3 sequences, about 14% being singletons. V dropped 2 bases and J dropped 10; count of bases not matched to a gene: 8. From germline, CDR1 is SGHRS and CDR2 YFSETQ. CDR3 size: 16 residues. These same records also appear under a second study, on T cells in Graves' hyperthyroidism and ophthalmopathy. Per that study: Most thyroid clonotypes that were expanded above 0.001 also turned up in blood.

The chain combines TRBV5-1 with TRBJ2-1; TRBD2 agrees at 14 bases. The starting material was peripheral blood mononuclear cells (PBMCs), obtained at new diagnosis, from a patient treated with antithyroid drugs. This receptor was obtained from a man aged 30 to 45 with Graves disease. As DNA, the CDR3 is TGCGCCAGCAGCTTCAACGGACTAGCGGGAGGTGGGGAGCAGTTCTTC. It encodes CASSFNGLAGGGEQFF.